Listed below are T cell receptor beta chains from one sample, sequenced in a study of T cell repertoires in cytomegalovirus infection. TCRdb processed the reads anew with MiXCR; each CDR3 protein has one entry. The table records a few hundred thousand distinct CDR3 sequences, about 26% of them present only once. Sequenced input: PBMCs. The receptors shown here come from a human donor in good health (CMV status not recorded). Some clones in this sample may be carry-over from other donors' samples. The CDR3 runs from the conserved cysteine through the conserved F or W. A D gene is named only where the DNA matches it firmly. A clone size is listed for some rows: how often the clone was seen (once, few, many), or a class if it is expanded.

D gene	clone size	V gene	J gene	CDR3 DNA	CDR3 protein
.	many	TRBV7-6	TRBJ2-3	TGTGCCAGCAGCTTTCCGGTGGGCCCCACAGATACGCAGTATTTT	CASSFPVGPTDTQYF
TRBD2	many	TRBV6-2/TRBV6-3	TRBJ2-2	TGTGCCAGCAGTTACAGCCTAGCGGGACATGTCGGGGAGCTGTTTTTT	CASSYSLAGHVGELFF
.	.	TRBV7-9	TRBJ2-1	TGTGCCAGCAGCTTCGAGCGGAGCCCCGAGCAGTTCTTC	CASSFERSPEQFF
.	.	TRBV2	TRBJ2-7	TGTGCCAGCAGGGAAGGGGCCAACTCCTACGAGCAGTACTTC	CASREGANSYEQYF
.	.	TRBV25-1	TRBJ1-1	TGTGCCAGCAGTGTTAACGGAGATCGGAACACTGAAGCTTTCTTT	CASSVNGDRNTEAFF
.	.	TRBV13	TRBJ1-4	TGTGCCAGCAGCCAGGGGAACGCCGTTGCAAAACTGTTTTTT	CASSQGNAVAKLFF
.	few	TRBV4-3	TRBJ2-1	TGCGCCAGCAGCCTACGACTAGGAACCTACAATGAGCAGTTCTTC	CASSLRLGTYNEQFF
TRBD2	few	TRBV11-2	TRBJ2-2	TGTGCCAGCAGCTTTTGGTCGGGAGGGCCTTCCGGGGAGCTGTTTTTT	CASSFWSGGPSGELFF
TRBD1	few	TRBV4-1	TRBJ2-1	TGCGCCAGCAGCCAATTAGGACAGGGGGAATACAATGAGCAGTTCTTC	CASSQLGQGEYNEQFF
.	few	TRBV4-1	TRBJ2-1	TGCGCCAGCAGCCGGGTCTGGTCGAGCTCCTACAATGAGCAGTTCTTC	CASSRVWSSSYNEQFF
TRBD1	.	TRBV27	TRBJ1-4	TGTGCCAGCAGTCCTCGGGACAGGGGGACGGGAACTAATGAAAAACTGTTTTTT	CASSPRDRGTGTNEKLFF
.	.	TRBV7-8	TRBJ2-1	TGTGCCAGCACTACACACGGACAGATATTGAATGAGCAGTTCTTC	CASTTHGQILNEQFF
TRBD2	.	TRBV6-6	TRBJ2-5	TGTGCCAGCAGCGACCTTAGCGGGAGAGAGACCCAGTACTTC	CASSDLSGRETQYF
.	few	TRBV2	TRBJ1-5	TGTGCCAGCAGTGAAGGGGGGAGGAGGTGGTATCAGCCCCAGCATTTT	CASSEGGRRWYQPQHF
.	.	TRBV12-3/TRBV12-4	TRBJ2-5	TGTGCCAGCAGTCCCTCTCGTATGACCCAGTACTTC	CASSPSRMTQYF
TRBD1	many	TRBV7-2	TRBJ2-1	TGTGCCAGCAGCCACAGGACAGGAATGTTAAGCTCCTACAATGAGCAGTTCTTC	CASSHRTGMLSSYNEQFF
TRBD1	.	TRBV30	TRBJ2-4	TGTGCCTGGAAGTACCCTTCAACGGGACAGAAGATGGCCAAAAACATTCAGTACTTC	CAWKYPSTGQKMAKNIQYF
.	.	TRBV20-1	TRBJ2-7	TGCAGTGCTAGATTACGGAGTAGTACCTACGAGCAGTACTTC	CSARLRSSTYEQYF
TRBD2	many	TRBV6-2/TRBV6-3	TRBJ2-3	TGTGCCAGCAGACCCCAGCGGGAGGGGAAAGATACGCAGTATTTT	CASRPQREGKDTQYF
.	.	TRBV29-1	TRBJ2-5	TGCAGCGTTTCCGGGACGGACGAGACCCAGTACTTC	CSVSGTDETQYF
.	few	TRBV7-8	TRBJ1-3	TGTGCCAGCAGCGCCAGGTCCCAGGTCGCCGTGGACACCATATATTTT	CASSARSQVAVDTIYF
.	many	TRBV7-8	TRBJ2-1	TGTGCCAGCAGCCCCGGAGGGACCTACAATGAGCAGTTCTTC	CASSPGGTYNEQFF
.	many	TRBV12-3/TRBV12-4	TRBJ2-7	TGTGCCAGCAGTTTTGACAACTCCTACGAGCAGTACTTC	CASSFDNSYEQYF
.	.	TRBV2	TRBJ1-6	TGTGCCAGCAGTGGCCCTTATTCACCCCTCCACTTT	CASSGPYSPLHF
.	.	TRBV11-2	TRBJ1-2	TGTGCCAGCAGCCTAGAGGGAGCAGCGCTCTATGGCTACACCTTC	CASSLEGAALYGYTF
TRBD2	once	TRBV7-3	TRBJ2-3	TGTGCCAGCAGTCCCCTAGCGGGAGATCCAGATACGCAGTATTTT	CASSPLAGDPDTQYF
.	.	TRBV19	TRBJ2-3	TGTGCCAGTAGTAAAGCGGGCTCTAGCACAGATACGCAGTATTTT	CASSKAGSSTDTQYF
.	many	TRBV7-2	TRBJ1-2	TGTGCCAGCAGCTTAGCGCGACACTCCGGGGAGTATGGCTACACCTTC	CASSLARHSGEYGYTF
.	few	TRBV4-3	TRBJ2-7	TGCGCCAGCAGCCAAGATAACGGGGGCTACGAGCAGTACTTC	CASSQDNGGYEQYF
TRBD2	many	TRBV7-2	TRBJ2-7	TGTGCCAGCAGCTTCGGGGCGGGAGGTAACTACGAGCAGTACTTC	CASSFGAGGNYEQYF
.	few	TRBV6-6	TRBJ2-1	TGTGCCAGCAGTTACACCAACTTGGGTGAGCAGTTCTTC	CASSYTNLGEQFF
TRBD2	few	TRBV7-9	TRBJ2-1	TGTGCCAGCAGCTCACGGACTAGCGGGAGTATCTATGAGCAGTTCTTC	CASSSRTSGSIYEQFF
.	few	TRBV11-2	TRBJ1-2	TGTGCCAGCAGCCAGACCTATGTCTACACCTTC	CASSQTYVYTF
.	few	TRBV19	TRBJ2-6	TGTGCCAGTAGTCCCCATTCGGGATCTGGGGCCAACGTCCTGACTTTC	CASSPHSGSGANVLTF
TRBD2	.	TRBV20-1	TRBJ2-3	TGCAGTGCTAGGCGGACTAGCCAAGATACGCAGTATTTT	CSARRTSQDTQYF
TRBD2	.	TRBV5-1	TRBJ2-1	TGCGCCAGCAGCCCGTCCGGGACTAGCGCCTACAATGAGCAGTTCTTC	CASSPSGTSAYNEQFF
.	.	TRBV10-3	TRBJ1-1	TGTGCCATCGCGGGGGCTGGAACTGAAGCTTTCTTT	CAIAGAGTEAFF
TRBD2	.	TRBV20-1	TRBJ2-1	TGCAGTGCTAGAGCTCCTGGGGTAGCGGGGACGCTGAGCTCCTACAATGAGCAGTTCTTC	CSARAPGVAGTLSSYNEQFF
TRBD1	.	TRBV4-1	TRBJ1-2	TGCGCCAGCAGCCAACCACGACAGGGTGATGATGGCTACACCTTC	CASSQPRQGDDGYTF
TRBD1	.	TRBV28	TRBJ1-2	TGTGCCAGCAGTGGTGGGACAGCTAACTATGGCTACACCTTC	CASSGGTANYGYTF
.	many	TRBV7-2	TRBJ1-3	TGTGCCAGCAGCCCCTATACCAGTCGAAACACCATATATTTT	CASSPYTSRNTIYF
.	.	TRBV6-1	TRBJ2-5	TGTGCCAGCAGCCGGACAGCCGACCAAGAGACCCAGTACTTC	CASSRTADQETQYF
.	many	TRBV4-1	TRBJ1-6	TGCGCCAGCAGCCAAGCGTGGGGGGATTCACCCCTCCACTTT	CASSQAWGDSPLHF
.	many	TRBV27	TRBJ2-1	TGTGCCAGCAGTTTAGAGACTAAAGTTTTGTATGAGCAGTTCTTC	CASSLETKVLYEQFF
.	.	TRBV11-2	TRBJ1-1	TGTGCCAGCAGAGTAGGGCCTATCTCTGAAGCTTTCTTT	CASRVGPISEAFF
.	few	TRBV28	TRBJ1-4	TGTGCCAGCAGTAACATCGCCGGATATGAAAAACTGTTTTTT	CASSNIAGYEKLFF
.	once	TRBV20-1	TRBJ1-6	TGCAGTGCTAGAGATACCGGGGGCGCCGGGTCCTATAATTCACCCCTCCACTTT	CSARDTGGAGSYNSPLHF
TRBD2	few	TRBV19	TRBJ2-7	TGTGCCAGTAGTGGGCGGGAGCGCTACGAGCAGTACTTC	CASSGRERYEQYF